This TCR beta chain was identified during a study of spatial heterogeneity in lung cancer. About the study: When available, follow-up PBMC samples taken a median of about two years after resection were sequenced. Study-level points and caveats: Ubiquitous, expanded tumor-derived TCRs were more frequently observed in blood at resection than at follow-up.

Single TCR cDNA molecules each had their own unique molecular identifier. TCRdb analysed the 5' RACE reads with MiXCR anew, one entry per CDR3 protein. The sample lists 50,000 to 60,000 distinct CDR3 sequences, 6% to 8.5% occurring once. This clonotype appeared a few times. Antigen unknown. Described time point: blood at routine non-recurrence follow-up after resection. Sequencing of whole RNA from tumor, nontumor lung or frozen PBMC involved no sorting. This sequence originates from a female donor with early-stage non-small cell lung cancer. Sequencing was performed on PBMCs, taken at follow-up.

The CDR3 protein is CASSLDRVRLGEQFF. As DNA, the CDR3 is TGTGCCAGCAGCTTGGACAGGGTGCGTCTCGGTGAGCAGTTCTTC. This chain joins TRBV11-2 and TRBJ2-1, with TRBD1 matching 8 bases. Germline CDR1 is SGHAT and CDR2 is FQNNGV. Trimming at V came to 3 bases and at J to 9 bases, leaving 10 bases not matched to a gene. The CDR3 consists of 15 residues.